These 8 T cell receptor beta chains share one sample of origin, sequenced in a study of blood T cell repertoires in COVID-19. Assay: immunoSEQ multiplex PCR; the TCRdb copy retains only in-frame clones and omits some. The sample shows about 190,000 clones, more than 85% of them seen only once. Sample: PBMCs or T cells enriched from blood (not recorded which). These receptors came from a woman between 35 and 50 years old in a cohort exposed to, infected with or recovered from COVID-19 (not recorded which).

The chain uses TRBV3-1 (or the pseudogene TRBV3-2) and TRBJ2-1; D call uncertain. V gave up 10 bases and J gave up 5 bases, with 15 bases separating them. Germline CDR1 and CDR2: LGHDT and YNNKEL (reference sequence). CDR3 length: 13 amino acids. The chain's CDR3 is CATSLGYDNEQFF. CDR3 DNA sequence: TGTGCCACCTCCCTCGGGTACGACAATGAGCAGTTCTTC.

The rearrangement uses TRBV7-8 and TRBJ2-7; D remains ambiguous. From germline, CDR1 is SGHVS and CDR2 FQNEAQ. The V end was cut by 0 bases, the J end by 3 bases, with 18 bases between. The CDR3 is 17 residues long. The CDR3 loop is CASSLAGGRLSHYEQYF. As DNA, the CDR3 is TGTGCCAGCAGCTTAGCGGGTGGTAGACTCTCCCACTACGAGCAGTACTTC.

The chain couples TRBV2 to TRBJ2-7; the D gene is possibly TRBD1 (6 bases). The CDR3 has 13 residues. The germline V gene has CDR1 SNHLY and CDR2 FYNNEI. Trimming stripped 6 bases from V and 5 bases from J, with 14 bases between. The CDR3 loop reads CASRLGGQNEQYF. The CDR3 coding sequence is TGTGCCAGCAGGCTCGGTGGACAGAACGAGCAGTACTTC. Looking up the rest from reference TRBV2 and TRBJ2-7 gives the full variable domain: EPEVTQTPSHQVTQMGQEVILRCVPISNHLYFYWYRQILGQKVEFLVSFYNNEISEKSEIFDDQFSVERPDGSNFTLKIRSTKLEDSAMYFCASRLGGQNEQYFGPGTRLTVT.

This sequence joins TRBV7-2 and TRBJ2-1; 8 bases match TRBD1. CDR1 and CDR2 (germline): SGHTA, FQGNSA. The CDR3 loop spans 15 amino acids. With 4 bases clipped from V and 6 bases from J, the junction kept 8 bases outside the gene matches. CDR3 amino acids: CASSSGQGNFNEQFF. DNA for the CDR3: TGTGCCAGCAGCTCCGGACAGGGAAATTTCAATGAGCAGTTCTTC.

CDR3 sequence: CASSFTSTGELFF. The DNA of the CDR3 is TGTGCCAGCAGTTTTACCAGCACCGGGGAGCTGTTTTTT. The gene calls are TRBV27 and TRBJ2-2, with D unresolved. The V and J ends lost 3 bases and 4 bases respectively, with 6 bases between them. This CDR3 is 13 amino acids long. Per germline, CDR1 MNHEY and CDR2 SMNVEV (reference sequence).

J is TRBJ1-4 and V is TRBV7-2, with 10 nucleotides matching TRBD1. The trim removed 5 bases at V and 6 bases at J, leaving 3 bases unmatched. Germline V gene sequence: CDR1 SGHTA, CDR2 FQGNSA. The CDR3 spans 14 residues. The CDR3 DNA reads as TGTGCCAGCAGCCCGGGACAGGGGTATGAAAAACTGTTTTTT. It encodes CASSPGQGYEKLFF.

The chain uses TRBV4-2 and TRBJ1-5, with a weak D call TRBD1 (5 bases). CDR3 length: 14 residues. Trimming removed 4 bases from V and 4 bases from J, with 11 bases in between. CDR1 and CDR2 from the germline V gene are LGHNA and YNFKEQ. The CDR3 DNA reads as TGTGCCAGCAGCCCCTCTGGGGGGAATCAGCCCCAGCATTTT. As protein: CASSPSGGNQPQHF.

This clone was seen only once. The rearrangement links TRBV6-5 to TRBJ2-5; D might be TRBD2 (5 bases). The germline CDR1 and CDR2 sequences are MNHEY and SVGAGI. Trimming cost V 4 bases and J 7 bases, with 7 bases left between them. The CDR3 is made up of 11 amino acids. CDR3 residues: CASSSTRTQYF. CDR3 sequence (DNA): TGTGCCAGCAGTTCCACTAGGACCCAGTACTTC.